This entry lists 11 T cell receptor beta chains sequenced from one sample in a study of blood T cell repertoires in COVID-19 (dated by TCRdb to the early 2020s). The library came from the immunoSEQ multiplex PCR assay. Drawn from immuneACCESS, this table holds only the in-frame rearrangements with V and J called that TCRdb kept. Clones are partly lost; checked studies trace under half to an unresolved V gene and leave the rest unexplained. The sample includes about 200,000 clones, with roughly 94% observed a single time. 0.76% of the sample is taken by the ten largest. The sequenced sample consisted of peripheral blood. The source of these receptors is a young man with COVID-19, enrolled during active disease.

The chain's CDR3 is CASSPGKTVGYTF. The CDR3 DNA reads as TGTGCCAGCAGTCCAGGGAAAACGGTCGGCTACACCTTC. The chain carries TRBV6-2 or TRBV6-3 and TRBJ1-2; weak D call: TRBD1 (5 bases). Looked up from germline, CDR1 is MNHEY and CDR2 is SVGEGT. Trimming cost V 5 bases and J 8 bases, with 15 bases left between them. The CDR3 covers 13 residues.

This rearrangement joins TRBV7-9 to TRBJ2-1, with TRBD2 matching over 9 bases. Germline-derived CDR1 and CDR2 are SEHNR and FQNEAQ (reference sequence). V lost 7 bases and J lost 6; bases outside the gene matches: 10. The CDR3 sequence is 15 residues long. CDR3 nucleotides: TGTGCCAGCACCCAACTAGCGGGTCCTTTCAATGAGCAGTTCTTC. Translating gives CASTQLAGPFNEQFF. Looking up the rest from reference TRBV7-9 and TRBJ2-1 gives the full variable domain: DTGVSQNPRHKITKRGQNVTFRCDPISEHNRLYWYRQTLGQGPEFLTYFQNEAQLEKSRLLSDRFSAERPKGSFSTLEIQRTEQGDSAMYLCASTQLAGPFNEQFFGPGTRLTVL.

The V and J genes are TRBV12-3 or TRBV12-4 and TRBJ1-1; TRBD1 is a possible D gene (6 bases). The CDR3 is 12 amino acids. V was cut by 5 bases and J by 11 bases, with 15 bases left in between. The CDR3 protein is CASSASRGTAFF. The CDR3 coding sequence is TGTGCCAGCAGTGCTTCGAGGGGGACGGCTTTCTTT.

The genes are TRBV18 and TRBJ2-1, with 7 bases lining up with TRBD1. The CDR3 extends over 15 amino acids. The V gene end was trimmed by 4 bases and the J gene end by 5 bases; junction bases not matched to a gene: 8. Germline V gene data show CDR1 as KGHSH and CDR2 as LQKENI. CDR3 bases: TGTGCCAGCTCACAACCGGACGACAGGGACAATGAGCAGTTCTTC. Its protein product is CASSQPDDRDNEQFF.

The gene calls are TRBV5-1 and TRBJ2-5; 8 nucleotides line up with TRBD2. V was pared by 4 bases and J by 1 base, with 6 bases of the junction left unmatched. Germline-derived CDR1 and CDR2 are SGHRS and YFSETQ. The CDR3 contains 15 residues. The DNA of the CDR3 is TGCGCCAGCAGCCAATCGACTAGCGTCCAAGAGACCCAGTACTTC. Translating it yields CASSQSTSVQETQYF.

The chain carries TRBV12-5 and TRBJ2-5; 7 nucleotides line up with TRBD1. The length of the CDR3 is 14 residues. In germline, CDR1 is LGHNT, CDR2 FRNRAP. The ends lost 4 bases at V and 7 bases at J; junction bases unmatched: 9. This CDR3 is CASGSTGERGTQYF. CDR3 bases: TGTGCTAGTGGTTCTACAGGGGAAAGAGGGACCCAGTACTTC.

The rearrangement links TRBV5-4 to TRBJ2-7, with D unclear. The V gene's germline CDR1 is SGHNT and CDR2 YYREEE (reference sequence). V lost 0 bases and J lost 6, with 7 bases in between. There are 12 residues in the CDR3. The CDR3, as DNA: TGTGCCAGCAGCTTGGTGACATCCGAGCAGTACTTC. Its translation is CASSLVTSEQYF.

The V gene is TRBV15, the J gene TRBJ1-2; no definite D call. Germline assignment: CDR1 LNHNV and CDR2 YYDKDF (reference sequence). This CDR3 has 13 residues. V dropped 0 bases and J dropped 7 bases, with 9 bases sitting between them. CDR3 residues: CATSRDLGGGYTF. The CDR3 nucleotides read TGTGCCACCAGCAGAGATCTGGGAGGTGGCTACACCTTC.

This CDR3 reads CASSFGANYGYTF. For the CDR3, the DNA is TGTGCCAGCAGCTTCGGGGCTAACTATGGCTACACCTTC. The V call is TRBV7-9, the J call TRBJ1-2; D unresolved. This CDR3 spans 13 amino acids. The ends were cut back, 3 bases at V and 0 bases at J, with 5 bases in the middle. CDR1 and CDR2 (germline): SEHNR, FQNEAQ (reference sequence).

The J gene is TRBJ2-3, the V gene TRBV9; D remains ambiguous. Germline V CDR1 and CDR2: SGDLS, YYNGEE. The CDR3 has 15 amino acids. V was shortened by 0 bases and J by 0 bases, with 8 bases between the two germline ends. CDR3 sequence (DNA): TGTGCCAGCAGCGTAGTTGTAGCCAGCACAGATACGCAGTATTTT. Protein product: CASSVVVASTDTQYF.

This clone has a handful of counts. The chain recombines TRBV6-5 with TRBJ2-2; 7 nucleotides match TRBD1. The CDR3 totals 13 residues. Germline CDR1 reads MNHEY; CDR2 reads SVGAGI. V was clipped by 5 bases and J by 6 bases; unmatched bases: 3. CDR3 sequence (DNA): TGTGCCAGCAGTCCCCAGGGGGCCGGGGAGCTGTTTTTT. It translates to CASSPQGAGELFF.